The 30 T cell receptor beta chains below all came from one sample that was sequenced in a study of blood T cell repertoires in COVID-19 (dated by TCRdb to the early 2020s). Library creation used the immunoSEQ multiplex PCR assay. TCRdb retrieved this table from immuneACCESS and kept in-frame rearrangements only. Not all clones are present; in checked studies, unresolved V genes account for under half, and no reason is known for the remainder. The sample table records 65,000 to 80,000 clones; around 80% of these occur just once. Around 10% of the sample lies in the top ten. Sequenced sample: peripheral blood. The origin of the receptors is a man in his fifties with acute or convalescent COVID-19.

The chain uses TRBV6-2 or TRBV6-3 and TRBJ2-2; no clear D. Germline V gene lookup returns CDR1 MNHEY and CDR2 SVGEGT. CDR3 length: 12 amino acids. Trimming took 6 bases from V and 6 from J, leaving 8 bases between them. The chain's CDR3 is CASSITSGELFF. Here the CDR3 DNA reads TGTGCCAGCAGCATTACTTCCGGGGAGCTGTTTTTT.

V gene TRBV6-6 combines with J gene TRBJ2-3, with TRBD2 matching over 9 bases. J gave up 4 bases and V 5 bases, and 10 bases lay outside the gene matches. The CDR3 covers 16 residues. Germline V gene data show CDR1 as MNHNY and CDR2 as SVGAGI (reference sequence). The CDR3 DNA reads TGTGCCAGCAGTGGATACGGGACTAGCAGGGCAGATACGCAGTATTTT. This sequence encodes CASSGYGTSRADTQYF.

V gene TRBV5-1 combines with J gene TRBJ2-7; 7 positions match TRBD2. The CDR3 extends over 15 amino acids. The germline gives CDR1 SGHRS, CDR2 YFSETQ. With V trimmed by 4 bases and J by 0 bases, 7 bases remained unmatched. In nucleotides, the CDR3 is TGCGCCAGCAGCGCCGCTAGCGGTAGCTCCTACGAGCAGTACTTC. Protein sequence: CASSAASGSSYEQYF.

J is TRBJ2-5 and V is TRBV5-1; D is perhaps TRBD2 (5 bases). V was pared by 0 bases and J by 4 bases, with 13 bases between. The V gene's germline CDR1 is SGHRS and CDR2 YFSETQ. The CDR3 runs to 15 residues. The CDR3 DNA is TGCGCCAGCAGCTTGGGAGAGAGGGTAGGAGAGACCCAGTACTTC. Its translation: CASSLGERVGETQYF. Combining the CDR3 with reference TRBV5-1 and TRBJ2-5 gives the whole variable domain KAGVTQTPRYLIKTRGQQVTLSCSPISGHRSVSWYQQTPGQGLQFLFEYFSETQRNKGNFPGRFSGRQFSNSRSEMNVSTLELGDSALYLCASSLGERVGETQYFGPGTRLLVL.

This clone is labeled as large. The chain has TRBV11-2 and TRBJ1-2; perhaps TRBD1 as D (6 bases). V was clipped by 5 bases and J by 8 bases, with 15 bases between them. Germline V lookup: CDR1 SGHAT, CDR2 FQNNGV. The CDR3 sequence is 13 residues long. Here the CDR3 DNA reads TGTGCCAGCAGCACCGATCAGGGGCGCGGCTACACCTTC. Translating it yields CASSTDQGRGYTF. The full variable domain, its missing parts supplied by reference TRBV11-2 and TRBJ1-2, is EAGVAQSPRYKIIEKRQSVAFWCNPISGHATLYWYQQILGQGPKLLIQFQNNGVVDDSQLPKDRFSAERLKGVDSTLKIQPAKLEDSAVYLCASSTDQGRGYTFGSGTRLTVV.

Only a few counts were recorded for this clone. This chain's CDR3 is CASSVASGGFLAGADTQYF. In nucleotides, the CDR3 is TGTGCCAGCAGCGTAGCAAGCGGGGGGTTTCTAGCGGGAGCAGATACGCAGTATTTT. The chain carries TRBV9 and TRBJ2-3; 10 nucleotides match TRBD2. The CDR3 spans 19 residues. The germline V gene encodes CDR1 SGDLS and CDR2 YYNGEE. The V gene end was trimmed by 0 bases and the J gene end by 4 bases; junction bases not matched to a gene: 14.

The V gene is TRBV5-4, the J gene TRBJ1-2; 8 positions match TRBD1. Germline V gives CDR1 SGHNT, CDR2 YYREEE (reference sequence). Germline trimming cut 2 bases from V and 3 bases from J; bases unmatched to any gene: 6. The CDR3 is 15 amino acids. The CDR3 region is CASSLGQGADYGYTF. The CDR3 nucleotides are TGTGCCAGCAGCTTAGGGCAGGGGGCAGACTATGGCTACACCTTC.

V usage is TRBV5-5 and J usage is TRBJ2-1, with TRBD2 identical over 9 bases. This CDR3 contains 14 residues. Unmatched junction bases numbered 11, after V lost 0 bases and J lost 16 bases. From germline, CDR1 is SGHKS and CDR2 YYEKEE (reference sequence). CDR3 DNA sequence: TGTGCCAGCAGCTTGGTAATCAGTCTAGCGGGGACCTTCTTC. It encodes CASSLVISLAGTFF.

The chain couples TRBV25-1 to TRBJ1-4; D gene ambiguous. The V gene's germline CDR1 is MGHDK and CDR2 SYGVNS. V was pared by 4 bases and J by 4 bases, with 13 bases between. This CDR3 contains 15 residues. CDR3 bases: TGTGCCAGCAGTGCCCCAGGCTTGGTTAATGAAAAACTGTTTTTT. This gives the protein CASSAPGLVNEKLFF.

The CDR3 spells CASSPQGLSSYEQYF. The CDR3, as DNA: TGTGCCAGCAGTCCACAGGGTTTGAGCTCCTACGAGCAGTACTTC. The chain has TRBV28 and TRBJ2-7, with a possible D match to TRBD1 (6 bases). The CDR3 is 15 amino acids. The V and J ends lost 5 bases and 0 bases respectively, with 14 bases between them. Germline V gene sequence: CDR1 MDHEN, CDR2 SYDVKM.

The rearrangement links TRBV9 to TRBJ1-5; D might be TRBD1 (5 bases). V lost 4 bases and J 3 bases, leaving 14 bases between the germline ends. This CDR3 is built from 15 residues. Germline assignment: CDR1 SGDLS and CDR2 YYNGEE. For the CDR3, the DNA is TGTGCCAGCAGCCAAAGCGGGGCCTACAATCAGCCCCAGCATTTT. Translation: CASSQSGAYNQPQHF.

The chain's CDR3 is CASSRDREETQYF. CDR3 DNA sequence: TGTGCCAGCAGTCGGGACAGGGAAGAGACCCAGTACTTC. The chain carries TRBV6-5 and TRBJ2-5; 9 bases are a match to TRBD1. The V gene end was trimmed by 5 bases and the J gene end by 3 bases; junction bases not matched to a gene: 1. This CDR3 comprises 13 residues. Germline values: CDR1 MNHEY, CDR2 SVGAGI.

The chain combines TRBV28 with TRBJ2-7, with TRBD1 matching 8 bases. V was pared by 7 bases and J by 4 bases, with 6 bases of the junction left unmatched. The CDR3 has 13 residues. From germline, CDR1 is MDHEN and CDR2 SYDVKM. The CDR3 loop is CASTLGQGYEQYF. The CDR3 DNA reads as TGTGCCAGCACCCTAGGACAGGGATACGAGCAGTACTTC.

The chain links TRBV7-2 to TRBJ1-6; 9 positions match TRBD1. The V segment lost 0 bases and the J segment 10 bases; nucleotides outside the gene matches: 10. The CDR3 is 17 amino acids. Germline-derived CDR1 and CDR2 are SGHTA and FQGNSA. The CDR3 region is CASSLAFLGTGRSPLHF. CDR3 nucleotide sequence: TGTGCCAGCAGCTTAGCTTTTTTAGGGACAGGGAGGTCACCCCTCCACTTT.

The chain recombines TRBV6-6 with TRBJ1-1; TRBD1 matches at 11 bases. The J segment lost 0 bases and the V segment lost 6 bases, leaving 12 bases of the junction unmatched. Germline V lookup: CDR1 MNHNY, CDR2 SVGAGI (reference sequence). The CDR3 runs to 18 residues. DNA of the CDR3: TGTGCCAGCAGCCGACCCCGGACAGGGGGCGCGATGAACACTGAAGCTTTCTTT. It is translated as CASSRPRTGGAMNTEAFF.

This chain connects TRBV4-2 to TRBJ1-6, with 8 nucleotides matching TRBD1. The CDR3 has 14 residues. V gave up 3 bases and J gave up 10 bases; unmatched junction bases: 5. CDR1 is LGHNA and CDR2 is YNFKEQ in the germline V gene. CDR3 sequence reads: CASSQAGGGSPLHF. DNA for the CDR3: TGTGCCAGCAGCCAGGCAGGGGGCGGATCACCCCTCCACTTT.

The chain has TRBV28 and TRBJ2-4; TRBD1 agrees at 7 bases. The length of the CDR3 is 15 residues. Germline CDR1 and CDR2: MDHEN and SYDVKM. V gave up 6 bases and J gave up 6 bases; unmatched junction bases: 11. The CDR3 loop is CASSATGITRNIQYF. CDR3 nucleotides: TGTGCCAGCAGCGCGACAGGGATAACCAGAAACATTCAGTACTTC.

The CDR3 loop reads CAISEGAASGGLRGEQFF. In nucleotides, the CDR3 is TGTGCCATCAGTGAGGGTGCGGCTAGCGGGGGCTTGAGGGGTGAGCAGTTCTTC. This chain connects TRBV10-3 to TRBJ2-1; 10 bases line up with TRBD2. CDR3 length: 18 amino acids. After removal of 2 bases from V and 9 bases from J, the junction contained 16 bases not matched to a gene. Germline V CDR1 and CDR2: ENHRY, SYGVKD.

The CDR3 loop is CASMRTDNRTQYF. The DNA of the CDR3 is TGCGCCAGCATGAGGACGGACAATCGGACCCAGTACTTC. J is TRBJ2-5 and V is TRBV10-1; D may be TRBD1 (5 bases). Germline V CDR1 and CDR2: WNHNN, SYGVQD (reference sequence). The CDR3 is 13 residues long. The V end was cut by 7 bases, the J end by 7 bases, with 16 bases between.

V gene TRBV5-1 combines with J gene TRBJ1-4, with TRBD1 matching 10 bases. The CDR3 is made up of 17 amino acids. After removal of 4 bases from V and 7 bases from J, the junction contained 13 bases not matched to a gene. The germline gives CDR1 SGHRS, CDR2 YFSETQ. Here the CDR3 DNA reads TGCGCCAGCAGCCCCGCCGACAGGGGGCGAGGGGTTGAAAAACTGTTTTTT. Amino acid sequence: CASSPADRGRGVEKLFF. Full variable domain (rest looked up from reference TRBV5-1 and TRBJ1-4): KAGVTQTPRYLIKTRGQQVTLSCSPISGHRSVSWYQQTPGQGLQFLFEYFSETQRNKGNFPGRFSGRQFSNSRSEMNVSTLELGDSALYLCASSPADRGRGVEKLFFGSGTQLSVL.

The gene calls are TRBV7-2 and TRBJ2-7; possibly TRBD1 for D (6 bases). The CDR3 has 14 amino acids. Germline CDR1 is SGHTA and CDR2 is FQGNSA. V was trimmed by 0 bases and J by 4 bases, leaving 10 bases between them. This CDR3 is CASSLAVGGYEQYF. CDR3 DNA sequence: TGTGCCAGCAGCTTAGCCGTAGGGGGATACGAGCAGTACTTC.

The V and J genes are TRBV7-2 and TRBJ1-1; weak D call: TRBD1 (6 bases). Deletions cut 1 base from V and 3 bases from J, with 9 bases between. Germline CDR1 and CDR2: SGHTA and FQGNSA. This CDR3 has 14 residues. The CDR3 DNA follows: TGTGCCAGCAGCTTAGGGCCAGGGGACACTGAAGCTTTCTTT. Its translation is CASSLGPGDTEAFF.

The chain uses TRBV20-1 and TRBJ1-3; TRBD1 might be the D (6 bases). CDR3 length equals 10 residues. The germline gives CDR1 DFQATT, CDR2 SNEGSKA (reference sequence). V dropped 5 bases and J dropped 7 bases, with 6 bases sitting between them. CDR3 loop: CSAQGNTIYF. The CDR3, as DNA: TGCAGTGCTCAGGGGAACACCATATATTTT.

The J gene is TRBJ1-2, the V gene TRBV13; D not certain. The CDR3 is 14 amino acids. Germline CDR1 and CDR2: PRHDT and FYEKMQ (reference sequence). V gave up 2 bases and J gave up 7 bases, with 14 bases separating them. The CDR3: CASSLNVRGGGYTF. The CDR3 DNA sequence: TGTGCCAGCAGCTTAAACGTCCGGGGAGGTGGCTACACCTTC.

The chain is built from TRBV6-4 and TRBJ2-1, with 10 bases that match TRBD1. CDR3 length equals 15 residues. The germline V gene has CDR1 MRHNA and CDR2 SNTAGT. V trimming: 6 bases; J trimming: 5 bases; junction bases outside the gene matches: 7. The CDR3 reads CASRRTGGLNNEQFF. The CDR3 DNA reads as TGTGCCAGCAGACGGACAGGGGGTCTGAACAATGAGCAGTTCTTC.

V is TRBV18 and J is TRBJ1-4; TRBD1 matches at 9 bases. The CDR3 has 15 residues. The V and J ends lost 5 bases and 3 bases, in that order; junction bases with no gene match: 4. Germline CDR1 KGHSH, CDR2 LQKENI. The CDR3 spells CASSSTGGANEKLFF. CDR3 sequence (DNA): TGTGCCAGCTCATCGACAGGGGGTGCTAATGAAAAACTGTTTTTT.

The chain links TRBV6-2 or TRBV6-3 to TRBJ2-1; 13 bases map to TRBD2. J lost 3 bases, V lost 5 bases, and 13 bases had no gene match. Looked up from germline, CDR1 is MNHEY and CDR2 is SVGEGT. CDR3 length: 19 residues. CDR3 amino acids: CASSRPLTSGRAGYNEQFF. In nucleotides, the CDR3 is TGTGCCAGCAGTCGCCCATTAACTAGCGGGAGGGCGGGCTACAATGAGCAGTTCTTC.

The CDR3 here is CASSLIGSGEQFF. The CDR3 DNA reads TGTGCCAGCAGCTTAATCGGTTCGGGTGAGCAGTTCTTC. The J gene is TRBJ2-1, the V gene TRBV7-6, with D uncertain. Trimming shortened V by 2 bases and J by 9 bases, and 11 bases separated the two germline ends. This CDR3 has 13 residues. Germline assignment: CDR1 SGHVS and CDR2 FNYEAQ.

This clone occurred once. The chain combines TRBV5-1 with TRBJ2-7; a weak D match, TRBD1 (6 bases). Between the trimmed V and J ends, which lost 2 bases and 3 bases, there was a span of 9 bases. Germline V gives CDR1 SGHRS, CDR2 YFSETQ. The CDR3 spans 13 residues. CDR3 residues: CASSFQGFYEQYF. Written as DNA, the CDR3 is TGCGCCAGCAGCTTCCAGGGGTTCTACGAGCAGTACTTC.

The rearrangement joins TRBV7-9 to TRBJ1-1; no clear D. Germline V gene lookup returns CDR1 SEHNR and CDR2 FQNEAQ (reference sequence). Trimming stripped 2 bases from V and 5 bases from J, with 6 bases between. The CDR3 loop spans 12 amino acids. CDR3 amino acids: CASSLPRTEAFF. CDR3 sequence (DNA): TGTGCCAGCAGCTTACCGAGGACTGAAGCTTTCTTT.